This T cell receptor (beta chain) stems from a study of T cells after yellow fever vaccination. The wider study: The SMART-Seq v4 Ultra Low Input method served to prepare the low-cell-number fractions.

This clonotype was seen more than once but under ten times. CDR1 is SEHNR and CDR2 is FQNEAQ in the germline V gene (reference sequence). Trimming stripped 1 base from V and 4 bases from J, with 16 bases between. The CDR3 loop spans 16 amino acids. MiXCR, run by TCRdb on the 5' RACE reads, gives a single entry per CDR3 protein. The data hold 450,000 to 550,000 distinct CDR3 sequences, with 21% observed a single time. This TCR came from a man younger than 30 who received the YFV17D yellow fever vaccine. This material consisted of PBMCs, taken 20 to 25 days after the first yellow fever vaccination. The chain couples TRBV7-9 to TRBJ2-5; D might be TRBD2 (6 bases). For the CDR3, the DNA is TGTGCCAGCAGCTTAGTGGGGGTTAGCGGAGGAGAGACCCAGTACTTC. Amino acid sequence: CASSLVGVSGGETQYF.